The 4 T cell receptor beta chains below were found in one sample sequenced in a study of blood T cell repertoires in COVID-19. Some clones are missing from TCRdb's copy, which holds only in-frame ones; the method was immunoSEQ multiplex PCR. This table has 40,000 to 55,000 clones, almost 85% appearing once. Material for sequencing was peripheral blood. Receptors were obtained from a human donor in a cohort sampled during active COVID-19.

V and J are TRBV29-1 and TRBJ2-7, with 7 bases that match TRBD2. CDR3 size: 11 residues. Germline-derived CDR1 and CDR2 are SQVTM and ANQGSEA. With V trimmed by 6 bases and J by 7 bases, 6 bases remained unmatched. This CDR3 is CSVHLREEQYF. The CDR3 nucleotides are TGCAGCGTCCACCTGCGGGAGGAGCAGTACTTC.

The chain employs TRBV30 and TRBJ1-4; TRBD1 agrees at 9 bases. The CDR3 loop spans 14 amino acids. V gave up 7 bases and J gave up 8 bases; unmatched junction bases: 11. Germline V gives CDR1 GTSNPN, CDR2 SVGIG (reference sequence). The CDR3 DNA is TGTGCCTCATCCACGGACAGGGGCGGCGAAAAACTGTTTTTT. Translated: CASSTDRGGEKLFF.

This clone was observed once. The J gene is TRBJ1-1, the V gene TRBV7-9; the D is unclear. The V end lost 1 base, the J end lost 0 bases, and 9 bases lay between the germline ends. The CDR3 is made up of 15 amino acids. The V gene's germline CDR1 is SEHNR and CDR2 FQNEAQ (reference sequence). The CDR3 here is CASSLESSMNTEAFF. The CDR3 DNA sequence: TGTGCCAGCAGCTTAGAGAGTAGTATGAACACTGAAGCTTTCTTT.

V is TRBV5-4 and J is TRBJ2-3, with 11 bases lining up with TRBD2. Trimming removed 0 bases from V and 6 bases from J; junction bases left unmatched: 6. This CDR3 is built from 16 residues. CDR1 is SGHNT, CDR2 YYREEE, per germline (reference sequence). Here the CDR3 reads CASSLDIAGGGDTQYF. CDR3 nucleotide sequence: TGTGCCAGCAGCTTGGATATAGCGGGAGGGGGGGATACGCAGTATTTT.